The 2 T cell receptor beta chains given below trace back to one sample, sequenced in a study of cytomegalovirus exposure and HLA in healthy donors. Amplification used 60 Vbeta primers and 13 Jbeta primers. Sequencing was performed with immunoSEQ multiplex PCR; in TCRdb, only in-frame clones are kept and a portion is missing. Found here are around 100,000 clones, about 77% of them singletons; the top ten hold 4% to 5.5%. Material for sequencing was PBMCs. These receptors were taken from a male donor in good health and CMV-seropositive.

This clone was detected only a few times. The DNA of the CDR3 is TGTGCCAGCAGCCCGGGACAGGGGAAGAATCAGCCCCAGCATTTT. Protein: CASSPGQGKNQPQHF. The gene calls are TRBV28 and TRBJ1-5; the match to TRBD1 covers 10 bases. Trimming at V came to 6 bases and at J to 4 bases, leaving 6 bases not matched to a gene. The CDR3 is 15 amino acids. CDR1 MDHEN and CDR2 SYDVKM come from the germline V gene.

The CDR3 bases are TGTGCCAGCAACTTCGGCGGGGGGCGAGAGACCCAGTACTTC. Translated: CASNFGGGRETQYF. This sequence joins TRBV7-9 and TRBJ2-5, with 8 nucleotides matching TRBD2. V dropped 7 bases and J dropped 4; count of bases not matched to a gene: 8. The V gene's germline CDR1 is SEHNR and CDR2 FQNEAQ (reference sequence). The CDR3 contains 14 residues.